Listed below are T cell receptor delta chains from one sample, sequenced in a study of gammadelta T cells in human blood. TCRdb reapplied CATT to the RT-PCR reads. The sample lists 960 or so delta-chain clones; roughly 20% were seen once. Sequencing used Vgamma9Vdelta2 gamma-delta T cells from fetal blood. These receptors were obtained from a human fetus. Each CDR3 is given with its conserved first and last residue. Each record gives: D gene, clone size, V gene, J gene, CDR3 protein, CDR3 DNA. A D gene is named only where the DNA matches it firmly. Clone size appears in some rows only: once, few, many, or a class for an expanded clone.

TRDD3	.	TRDV2	TRDJ3	CACDSWGSSWDTRQMFF	TGTGCCTGTGACAGCTGGGGGTCATCCTGGGACACCCGACAGATGTTTTTC
TRDD3	large	TRDV2	TRDJ2	CACDTVGDTSALTAQLFF	TGTGCCTGTGACACCGTGGGGGATACGTCCGCTTTGACAGCACAACTCTTCTTT
TRDD3	large	TRDV2	TRDJ3	CACDTVGDTSWDTRQMFF	TGTGCCTGTGACACAGTGGGGGATACCTCCTGGGACACCCGACAGATGTTTTTC
TRDD3	large	TRDV2	TRDJ2	CACDAVLGDSWLTAQLFF	TGTGCCTGTGACGCCGTACTGGGGGATAGTTGGTTGACAGCACAACTCTTCTTT
TRDD3	medium-sized	TRDV2	TRDJ2	CACDTLLGDTSLTAQLFF	TGTGCCTGTGACACCTTACTGGGGGATACCTCTTTGACAGCACAACTCTTCTTT
TRDD3	large	TRDV2	TRDJ3	CACDAYWGILRSWDTRQMFF	TGTGCCTGTGACGCCTACTGGGGGATCCTACGCTCCTGGGACACCCGACAGATGTTTTTC
TRDD3	few	TRDV2	TRDJ2	CACDAVAGGFQRIGTAQLFF	TGTGCCTGTGACGCCGTGGCTGGGGGATTCCAACGGATCGGGACAGCACAACTCTTCTTT
TRDD3	.	TRDV2	TRDJ3	CACDVLGETSWDTRQMFF	TGTGCCTGTGACGTACTGGGGGAGACCTCCTGGGACACCCGACAGATGTTTTTC
TRDD3	large	TRDV2	TRDJ3	CACDTWGIWDTRQMFF	TGTGCCTGTGACACCTGGGGGATATGGGACACCCGACAGATGTTTTTC
TRDD3	large	TRDV2	TRDJ3	CACDTVTGGYRWDTRQMFF	TGTGCCTGTGACACCGTAACCGGGGGATACCGGTGGGACACCCGACAGATGTTTTTC